This entry is about one T cell receptor beta chain. The data stem from a study of sequential checkpoint blockade in melanoma. Measured with immunoSEQ multiplex PCR; TCRdb has only the in-frame clones, and not every one. The sample records 9,000 to 10,000 clones, 50% to 60% being singletons. With V trimmed by 7 bases and J by 2 bases, 9 bases remained unmatched. The CDR3 covers 15 residues. Looked up from germline, CDR1 is MNHEY and CDR2 is SMNVEV (reference sequence). Treatment meaning: randomized to nivolumab then ipilimumab (arm A) or the reverse (arm B). None of the patients previously received DNA-damaging chemotherapy. PBMC sorting kept live CD3+CD8+ cells without CD19 or CD56.

Source: CD8+ T cells sorted from blood (inferred from file names), taken from a patient given nivolumab and ipilimumab in sequence. The J gene is TRBJ1-2, the V gene TRBV27; 8 nucleotides agree with TRBD1. This TCR was recovered from a human donor with melanoma. CDR3 DNA: TGTGCCAGCACCAAAAGGGCAGGGGGCAACTATGGCTACACCTTC. The encoded protein is CASTKRAGGNYGYTF.